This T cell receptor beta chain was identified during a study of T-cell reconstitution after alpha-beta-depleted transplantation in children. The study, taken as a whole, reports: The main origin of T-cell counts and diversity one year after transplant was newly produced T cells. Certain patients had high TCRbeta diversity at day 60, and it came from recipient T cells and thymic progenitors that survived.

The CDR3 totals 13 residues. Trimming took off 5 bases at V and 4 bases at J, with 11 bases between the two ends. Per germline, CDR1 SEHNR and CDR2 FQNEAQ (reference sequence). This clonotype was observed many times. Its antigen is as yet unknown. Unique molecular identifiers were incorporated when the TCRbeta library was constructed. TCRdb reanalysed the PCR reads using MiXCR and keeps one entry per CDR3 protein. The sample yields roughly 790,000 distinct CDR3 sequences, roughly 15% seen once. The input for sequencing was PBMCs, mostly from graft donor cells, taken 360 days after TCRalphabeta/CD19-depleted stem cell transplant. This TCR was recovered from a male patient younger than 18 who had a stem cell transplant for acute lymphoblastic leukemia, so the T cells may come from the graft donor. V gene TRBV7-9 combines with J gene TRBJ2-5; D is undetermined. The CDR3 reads CASSRYEAETQYF. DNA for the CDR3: TGTGCCAGCAGCAGATACGAGGCAGAGACCCAGTACTTC.